One T cell receptor (beta chain) is described in this entry. Its antigen remains unidentified. No quality values exist for individual bases; no much larger clone is one base distant. The source of the sample is a study of persistence of HIV-infected CD4 T cells (dated by TCRdb to about 2020). Context from the whole study: The study isolated CMV- and HIV-1 Gag-responding CD4+ T cells from ART-treated individuals to examine antigen-driven clonal expansion of HIV-1-infected cells. Peripheral blood samples of up to roughly 180 mL were collected at multiple time points, except for a couple of participants, who underwent leukapheresis at a single time point. Suppressive ART had been received by participants for a median of about eight years. Proviral sequencing was used to assess clonality among infected cells, whereas TCRbeta sequencing gauged the clonality of all cells within each sorted population. For the TCR cluster analysis across participants, fewer than ten participants were included for CMV and over 5 participants for Gag. General findings and caveats noted by the study authors: Few individuals were included in the study, and only a limited range of antigens was tested. Because the TCR analyses were done in bulk, restricting them to just the rare CMV-responding cells that actually carried HIV-1 proviruses was not possible. Within the same sorted populations, TCR oligoclonality correlated with proviral oligoclonality. Antigen-responding cells were enriched for expanded CDR3beta sequences that were degenerate, which suggests that CD4+ responses to CMV and Gag underwent convergent selection. TCRbeta richness in CMV- and Gag-responding cells was significantly lower than in anti-CD3/anti-CD28-responding cells; CMV-responding cells had higher oligoclonality than CD3/CD28-stimulated and Gag-responding cells.

The treatment or condition label, as the study defines it: suppressive antiretroviral therapy. Cells were stimulated with lysates of CMV-infected fibroblasts at about 9.6 ug/mL. Nonresponding CD40L-negative CD69-negative CD45RO-high memory CD4+ T cells were sorted as memory populations depleted of antigen-responding cells. HIV-1-infected adults in whom suppressive ART had been started during chronic infection were enrolled as participants. Participants had undetectable plasma HIV-1 RNA below 50 copies/mL for at least 4 years. To be included, a participant needed positive CMV serology and a CD4+ T cell count above 400 cells/uL. Before stimulation, PBMCs were isolated using density centrifugation and then depleted of CD8+ T cells. For roughly 20 hours, CD8-depleted PBMCs were stimulated with anti-CD28/CD49d costimulation, a CD40-blocking antibody, and enfuvirtide, which was added to prevent new infections. Cell sorting was done on a Beckman Coulter MoFlo Legacy or XDP sorter, and dead cells were excluded with propidium iodide. For samples with more than one million cells, genomic DNA was extracted with the QIAamp DNA Mini Kit, and for all other samples the Quick-DNA Microprep Kit was used.

V is trimmed back by 5 bases and J by 1 base, and the junction contains 4 bases that no gene match accounts for. The CDR3 numbers 15 residues from cysteine through phenylalanine. Just CDR3 DNA is preserved here, 45 bases in frame from base 1. CDR1 SGHNT and CDR2 YENEEA were looked up in the germline V gene. The immunoSEQ hsTCRB assay version 4, run in survey mode, was used to sequence TCRbeta repertoires from genomic DNA. Genomic DNA was diluted to about 9 ng/uL, and up to about 1 ug per sample was used for TCRbeta sequencing. The authors processed their data as follows. TCRbeta data analysis was done in ImmunoSeq Analyzer 3.0, and diversity was calculated on productive nucleotide rearrangements. The improved Chao index was used to estimate lower-bound TCR diversity, and the Gini coefficient was used to estimate clonality using the Immunarch R package. Different nucleotide rearrangements encoding the same CDR3beta amino acid sequence were treated as distinct clonotypes. Differential abundance analysis identified TCRbeta sequences significantly enriched in antigen-responding cells relative to anti-CD3/anti-CD28-activated cells. TCRs were clustered by predicted peptide-MHC specificity with GLIPH2, both within individual participants and across merged participant data sets. TCRdb re-hosts the immuneACCESS table, in-frame sequences only. Its copies lack some clones; in the studies checked, an unresolved V gene accounts for under half of them, and the cause for the rest is not known. The DNA was the basis for D and trimming; V, J and clone size are from that table. Within this sample are about 33,000 clones, with about 81% of them counted one time only. The top ten hold 5% to 7% of the sample.

The clonotype originates from an adult woman with HIV who was CMV-seropositive. The receptor chain draws on TRBV11-3 and TRBJ2-7; TRBD2 agrees with 11 junctional bases. The sequencing here drew on CD4+ T cells sorted from PBMCs after 18-hour stimulation, taken from a patient who received antiretroviral therapy. What the cell subset or site label conveys for this sample: CD40L-CD69- CD45RO-high memory CD4 T cells not responding to CMV lysate. The CDR3 protein sequence reads: CASSDLAGGSYEQYF. The DNA sequence is given as TGTGCCAGCAGCGACCTAGCGGGGGGTTCCTACGAGCAGTACTTC.